Reported below is one TCR beta chain. The antigen it binds to is not known. No base quality information exists; no much larger clone differs at one position. The immunoSEQ Assay, a bias-controlled multiplex PCR, was used to amplify TCRbeta CDR3 regions from genomic DNA. Turning to the authors' computational methods: Within the assay, amplification of reference gene primers was used to estimate how many nucleated cells each sample contained. To quantify the absolute abundance of each unique TCRbeta CDR3 rearrangement, sequence reads were collapsed and filtered. Productive Simpson clonality was computed per sample as the square root of Simpson's diversity index over productive rearrangements. Held by TCRdb, this immuneACCESS table contains in-frame sequences only and omits some clones. Under half of the omission traces to an unresolved V gene where checked; the cause of the rest is unknown. The V and J calls and clone size are taken from that table; D and trimming were inferred from the DNA. The sample table contains approximately 270,000 clones; only one count was recorded for approximately 83% of them. The top ten clonotypes cover roughly 4.3% of the sample.

Participants in the prospective study were aged 18 to 89 years, lived in 24 United States geographic areas, and enrolled through a virtual design. In the prospective study, participants were assigned to cohorts based on the clinical history participants reported in a screening survey and a study questionnaire. Recovered participants in ImmuneRACE Cohort 3 were defined by two consecutive negative NP/OP PCR tests, clearance by a healthcare professional, or resolution of symptoms. Mobile phlebotomists in the prospective study collected whole blood, serum and a nasopharyngeal or oropharyngeal swab from every participant. Participants in the prospective study had the option to provide additional blood draws and questionnaires over a roughly two-month period. Blood samples from the prospective study were shipped frozen or at room temperature prior to DNA extraction. This sample was included in a study of blood T cell repertoires in COVID-19 (dated by TCRdb to the early 2020s). For context, the study as a whole: The collaborator samples originated in the United States, Italy and Spain and spanned the acute and convalescent phases of COVID-19. The prospective study material was composed of cDNA or gDNA derived from T cells, B-cell-depleted T cells, or PBMCs. Subjects who had been exposed to COVID-19, were actively infected with it, or had recovered from it provided the deeply sampled blood TCRbeta repertoires that made up the dataset. The repertoires were released in a freely available public database intended as a resource for research on the immune response to SARS-CoV-2. The samples were drawn from two sources: the first 160 participants of the ongoing ImmuneRACE study, and 950 to 1,500 subjects contributed by 6 global collaborators. The sample metadata nearly always contained a de-identified subject ID, COVID-19 status, age in years and sex. Where available, HLA class I and class II types were obtained from metadata supplied by the sample provider rather than from assay-based typing. The paper's findings and limits, for the study overall: The quantity of clinical and demographic metadata differed by source and by participant and was supplied without curation.

The CDR3 holds 15 amino acids from the cysteine to the phenylalanine. Just CDR3 DNA is preserved here, 45 bases in frame from base 1. V was cut back by 6 bases and J by 1 base, leaving a gap of 13 bases between them. The germline V gene sets CDR1 to MDHEN and CDR2 to SYDVKM. This TCR was recovered from a woman in her 30s who had recovered from COVID-19. The specimen sequenced was PBMCs or T cells enriched from blood (not recorded which). This sequence uses TRBV28 and TRBJ1-5; perhaps TRBD1 is the D gene, with 5 bases matching. The CDR3 here reads CASSQQGRSNQPQHF. The sequenced DNA: TGTGCCAGCAGCCAGCAGGGAAGGAGCAATCAGCCCCAGCATTTT. The reference TRBV28 and TRBJ1-5 proteins fill in what lies around the CDR3, so the full variable domain reads DVKVTQSSRYLVKRTGEKVFLECVQDMDHENMFWYRQDPGLGLRLIYFSYDVKMKEKGDIPEGYSVSREKKERFSLILESASTNQTSMYLCASSQQGRSNQPQHFGDGTRLSIL.